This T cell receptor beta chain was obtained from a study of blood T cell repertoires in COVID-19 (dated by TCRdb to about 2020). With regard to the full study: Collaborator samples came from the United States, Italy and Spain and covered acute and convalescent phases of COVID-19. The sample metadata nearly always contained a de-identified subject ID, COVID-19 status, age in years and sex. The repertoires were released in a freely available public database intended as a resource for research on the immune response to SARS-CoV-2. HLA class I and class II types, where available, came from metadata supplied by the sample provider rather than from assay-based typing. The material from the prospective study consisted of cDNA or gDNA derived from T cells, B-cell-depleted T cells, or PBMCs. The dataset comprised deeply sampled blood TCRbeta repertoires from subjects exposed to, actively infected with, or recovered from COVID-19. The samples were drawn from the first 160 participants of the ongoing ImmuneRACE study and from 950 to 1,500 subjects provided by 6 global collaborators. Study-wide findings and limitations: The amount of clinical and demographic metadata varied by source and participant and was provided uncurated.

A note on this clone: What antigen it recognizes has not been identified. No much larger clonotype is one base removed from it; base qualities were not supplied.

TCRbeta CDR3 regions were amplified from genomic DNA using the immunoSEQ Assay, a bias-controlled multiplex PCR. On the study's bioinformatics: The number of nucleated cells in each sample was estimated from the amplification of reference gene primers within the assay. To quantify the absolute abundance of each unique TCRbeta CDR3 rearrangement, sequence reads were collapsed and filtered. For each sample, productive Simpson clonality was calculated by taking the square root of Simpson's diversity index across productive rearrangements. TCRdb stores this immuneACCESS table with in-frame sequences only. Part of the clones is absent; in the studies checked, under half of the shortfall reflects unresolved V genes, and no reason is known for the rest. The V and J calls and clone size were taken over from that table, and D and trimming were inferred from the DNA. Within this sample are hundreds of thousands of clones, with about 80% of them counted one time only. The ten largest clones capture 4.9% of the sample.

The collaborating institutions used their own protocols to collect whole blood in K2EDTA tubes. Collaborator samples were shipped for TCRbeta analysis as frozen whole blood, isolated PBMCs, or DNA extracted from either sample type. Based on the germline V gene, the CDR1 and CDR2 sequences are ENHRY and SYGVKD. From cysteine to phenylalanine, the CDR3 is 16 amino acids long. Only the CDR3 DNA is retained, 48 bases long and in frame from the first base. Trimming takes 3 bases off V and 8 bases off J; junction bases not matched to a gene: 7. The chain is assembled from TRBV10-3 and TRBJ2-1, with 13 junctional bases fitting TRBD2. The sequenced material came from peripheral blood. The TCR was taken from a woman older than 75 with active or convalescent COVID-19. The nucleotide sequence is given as TGTGCCATCAGTGAACCAAGGACTAGCGGGAGCTATGAGCAGTTCTTC. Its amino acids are CAISEPRTSGSYEQFF.